This T cell receptor (beta chain) was observed in a study of blood T cell repertoires in COVID-19. The CDR3 has 12 amino acids. Trimming cost V 2 bases and J 4 bases, with 3 bases left between them. Looked up from germline, CDR1 is SGHNT and CDR2 is YYREEE (reference sequence). Sequencing was performed with immunoSEQ multiplex PCR; in TCRdb, only in-frame clones are kept and a portion is missing. The data show approximately 210,000 clones, about 80% seen once. Sequenced: peripheral blood. The V gene is TRBV5-4, the J gene TRBJ1-4, with D unclear. The sequence came from a woman aged 35 to 49 with active or convalescent COVID-19. CDR3 in amino acids: CASSFNNEKLFF. CDR3 sequence (DNA): TGTGCCAGCAGCTTCAATAATGAAAAACTGTTTTTT.